Following are 27 T cell receptor delta chains from one sample sequenced in a study of gamma-delta chains in newborns, infants, children. TCRdb called clones from the reads again using CATT. The sample gives about 5,500 delta-chain clones, about 0.4% of which show up once; 12% to 15% is in the top ten. The sample was blood. Receptor source: a child who was a newborn, infant or young child, either healthy, febrile or measles-vaccinated (not recorded which).

Points on this clone: The mismatch at residue 6 between this DNA's translation and the TCRdb protein of a much larger clone likely reflects a read error; the protein shown is translated from the DNA. The V gene is TRDV2, the J gene TRDJ3, with 8 bases matching TRDD3. V lost 0 bases, J lost 1 base, and 4 bases stayed unmatched. The CDR3 sequence is 18 residues long. Germline V gene sequence: CDR1 GEAIGNYY, CDR2 EKD. CDR3 sequence: CACDTRGYNSWDTRQMFF. CDR3 in DNA: TGTGCCTGTGACACCAGGGGATACAATTCCTGGGACACCCGACAGATGTTTTTC.

This clone came up a few times. The mismatch at residue 4 between this DNA's translation and the TCRdb protein of a much larger clone likely reflects a read error; the protein shown is translated from the DNA. The V call is TRDV2, the J call TRDJ4, with TRDD3 matching 11 bases. CDR3 length: 14 residues. V lost 5 bases to trimming and J lost 0 bases; unmatched junction nucleotides: 4. The germline CDR1 and CDR2 sequences are GEAIGNYY and EKD. The CDR3 DNA reads as TGTGCCTGTGGCGTACTGGGGGATACCAGACCCCTGATCTTT. As protein: CACGVLGDTRPLIF.

To note about this clone: A single base is all that separates this from a far larger clone, so a read error is likely. V gene TRDV2 combines with J gene TRDJ3; 8 bases are a match to TRDD3. Unmatched junction bases numbered 15, after V lost 0 bases and J lost 0 bases. CDR3 length: 22 amino acids. The V gene's germline CDR1 is GEAIGNYY and CDR2 EKD. CDR3 region: CACDTGWPVGDPSSWDTRQMFF. As DNA, the CDR3 is TGTGCCTGTGACACCGGATGGCCGGTGGGGGATCCGAGCTCCTGGGACACCCGACAGATGTTTTTC.

This clone is deemed medium-sized. Other DNA variants within this sample encode the same CDR3. CDR3 sequence: CACDILGDISWDTRQMFF. The CDR3 DNA reads as TGTGCCTGTGACATACTGGGGGATATCTCCTGGGACACCCGACAGATGTTTTTC. V is TRDV2 and J is TRDJ3; 11 nucleotides match TRDD3. The CDR3 totals 18 residues. Germline trimming cut 2 bases from V and 0 bases from J; bases unmatched to any gene: 2. Germline CDR1 is GEAIGNYY and CDR2 is EKD.

This clone showed up just a few times. The junction shows a germline mismatch at one end, possibly a read error. Other nucleotide sequences in the sample specify the same CDR3. The chain couples TRDV2 to TRDJ3; 13 nucleotides match TRDD3. Germline V gene data show CDR1 as GEAIGNYY and CDR2 as EKD. The CDR3 loop spans 21 amino acids. CDR3 coding DNA: TGCGCCTGTGACACCGGGGAACTGGGGGATACGACCAACTGGGACACCCAACAGATGTTTTTC. Its translation is CACDTGELGDTTNWDTQQMFF.

This clone has more than one count but fewer than ten. Possible read error: a much larger clone is one base away. The same CDR3 arises from other DNA sequences in this sample as well. The chain couples TRDV2 to TRDJ2; 7 bases are shared with TRDD3. The CDR3 totals 17 residues. The germline V gene has CDR1 GEAIGNYY and CDR2 EKD. The CDR3 sequence: CACDPVLGPSLTAQLFF. The CDR3 region has the DNA TGTGCCTGTGACCCTGTACTGGGGCCCTCTTTGACAGCACAACTCTTCTTC.

This clone was seen a few times. The protein in TCRdb stems from a much larger clone and differs at residue 12 from this DNA's translation, likely a read error; here the protein is translated from the DNA. V gene TRDV2 combines with J gene TRDJ3, with D possibly being TRDD3 (6 bases). The CDR3 is 18 residues long. Per germline, CDR1 GEAIGNYY and CDR2 EKD. The DNA for the CDR3 is TGTGCCTGTGACACCGGAGATAGTATCACCTGGGGCACCCGACAGATGTTTTTC. It is translated as CACDTGDSITWGTRQMFF.

This sequence joins TRDV2 and TRDJ3; TRDD3 matches 13 bases. Matching the DNA to germline supplied the J gene, which TCRdb does not give. The germline gives CDR1 GEAIGNYY, CDR2 EKD. V lost 1 base, J lost 1 base, and 3 bases stayed unmatched. The CDR3 loop spans 19 amino acids. This CDR3 reads CACDTKLGDTSWDTRQMFF. The CDR3 DNA is TGTGCCTGTGACACTAAACTGGGGGATACGTCCTGGGACACCCGACAGATGTTTTTC.

A word on this clone: The protein TCRdb lists belongs to a much larger clone and differs from this DNA's translation at residue 9, which points to a read error; the protein shown is made from the DNA. This chain connects TRDV2 to TRDJ3; 8 bases map to TRDD3. Germline CDR1 reads GEAIGNYY; CDR2 reads EKD. V lost 0 bases and J lost 2; bases outside the gene matches: 5. This CDR3 has 18 residues. As DNA, the CDR3 is TGTGCCTGTGACACCGCGGGATACGTGGCCTGGGACACCCGACAGATGTTTTTC. This encodes CACDTAGYVAWDTRQMFF.

As regards this clone: Since a much larger clone is just one base distant, this may be a read error. This same CDR3 is encoded by further DNA sequences in the sample. The V call is TRDV2, the J call TRDJ2; 8 bases agree with TRDD3. This CDR3 region has 15 residues. Germline V gives CDR1 GEAIGNYY, CDR2 EKD. Unmatched junction bases numbered 5, after V lost 2 bases and J lost 4 bases. The chain's CDR3 is CACDILGDTTAQLFF. The CDR3 region has the DNA TGTGCCTGTGACATACTAGGGGATACGACAGCACAACTCTTCTTT.

This clone was seen a handful of times. Translating this DNA gives a protein that differs at residue 10 from the TCRdb one, which belongs to a much larger clone; a read error is likely, and the protein shown is this translation. The chain is built from TRDV2 and TRDJ3; D gene ambiguous. CDR3 length: 17 residues. From germline, CDR1 is GEAIGNYY and CDR2 EKD. The CDR3 loop is CACDTLLDSRDTRQMFF. For the CDR3, the DNA is TGTGCCTGTGACACGTTACTAGACTCCCGGGACACCCGACAGATGTTTTTC.

By share of the sample, this clone is medium-sized. V and J are TRDV2 and TRDJ3; the match to TRDD3 covers 9 bases. V lost 0 bases and J lost 0; bases outside the gene matches: 5. The germline gives CDR1 GEAIGNYY, CDR2 EKD. This CDR3 region has 19 residues. CDR3 amino acids: CACDTVLGESSWDTRQMFF. As DNA, the CDR3 is TGTGCCTGTGACACCGTACTGGGGGAGAGCTCCTGGGACACCCGACAGATGTTTTTC.

On this clone: The junction shows a germline mismatch at one end, possibly a read error. This chain uses TRDV2 with TRDJ1; 11 bases line up with TRDD3. The CDR3 runs to 18 residues. Germline lookup yields CDR1 GEAIGNYY and CDR2 EKD. CDR3 amino acids: CACDRLLGDIPYTDKPIF. The CDR3 DNA follows: TGTGCCTGCGACAGGCTACTGGGGGATATCCCGTACACCGATAAACCCATCTTT.

A remark on this clone: A far larger clone differs by one base, so this is likely a read error. The same CDR3 can be traced to other DNA sequences in this sample. This sequence joins TRDV2 and TRDJ1; 13 bases agree with TRDD3. Matching the DNA to germline supplied the J gene, which TCRdb does not give. Looked up from germline, CDR1 is GEAIGNYY and CDR2 is EKD. The CDR3 has 23 residues. V lost 3 bases, J lost 0 bases, and 24 bases stayed unmatched. In DNA, the CDR3 is TGTGCCTGTGACCCAAAGCTACCCTTCAACCTACTGGGGGATACGATGTACACCGATAAACTCATCTTT. Amino acid sequence: CACDPKLPFNLLGDTMYTDKLIF.

By share, this clone counts as medium-sized. The sample has other DNA sequences that encode this CDR3 too. The chain carries TRDV2 and TRDJ3, with D perhaps TRDD3 (6 bases). Between the trimmed V and J ends, which lost 0 bases and 0 bases, there was a span of 11 bases. The CDR3 runs to 18 residues. The germline gives CDR1 GEAIGNYY, CDR2 EKD. The CDR3 here is CACDTLGTSSWDTRQMFF. CDR3 sequence (DNA): TGTGCCTGTGACACCCTGGGGACTAGCTCCTGGGACACCCGACAGATGTTTTTC.

This clone is judged medium-sized. Other nucleotide sequences in the sample specify the same CDR3. The CDR3 loop is CACDLLGDTSWDTRQMFF. CDR3 sequence (DNA): TGTGCCTGTGACTTACTGGGGGATACTTCCTGGGACACCCGACAGATGTTTTTC. V is TRDV2 and J is TRDJ3; 12 positions agree with TRDD3. Per the germline V gene, CDR1 is GEAIGNYY and CDR2 is EKD. The length of the CDR3 is 18 residues. V shed 3 bases, J shed 1 base, and the junction held 3 bases outside the gene matches.

A note on this clone: The protein TCRdb gives is from a much larger clone and does not agree with this DNA's translation at residue 3, likely a read error; the protein shown here comes from the DNA. The CDR3 protein is CASDAVTWDTRQMFF. The CDR3 DNA reads TGTGCCAGTGACGCCGTTACCTGGGACACCCGACAGATGTTTTTC. The chain joins TRDV2 to TRDJ3, with D uncertain. In germline, CDR1 is GEAIGNYY, CDR2 EKD. The CDR3 spans 15 residues.

This clone occurred a few times. With a much larger clone just one base away, this may be a read error. The sample holds other DNA sequences that translate to the same CDR3. The CDR3 sequence: CACDAFSSWDTRQMFF. CDR3 DNA sequence: TGCGCCTGTGACGCCTTTAGCTCCTGGGACACCCGACAGATGTTTTTC. V is TRDV2 and J is TRDJ3, with D uncertain. CDR3 length equals 16 residues. Germline CDR1 reads GEAIGNYY; CDR2 reads EKD.

This clone was seen a few times. A far larger clone differs by one base, so this is likely a read error. Other DNA sequences in this specimen translate into the identical CDR3. The chain combines TRDV2 with TRDJ1, with 13 bases that match TRDD3. The germline V gene encodes CDR1 GEAIGNYY and CDR2 EKD. The CDR3 spans 15 residues. The CDR3 nucleotides read TGTGCCTGTGACTACTGGGGGATACGCACCGACAAACTCATCTTT. Residues: CACDYWGIRTDKLIF.

In its sample, this clone was seen a few times. One end of the junction varies from germline; a read error may be responsible. This specimen includes other DNA sequences encoding the same CDR3. The V call is TRAV29/DV5, the J call TRDJ2, with 10 bases lining up with TRDD3. The CDR3 length is 21 residues. Germline assignment: CDR1 NSMFDY and CDR2 ISSIKDK. CDR3 nucleotide sequence: TGTGCAGCAAGCCGATCCCCGTACTGGGGGATCGCGTTGCTTTTGACGGCACAACTCTTCTTT. Its protein is CAASRSPYWGIALLLTAQLFF.

This clone was seen a few times. The junction and the germline gene differ at one end; a read error may be behind it. The rearrangement uses TRDV2 and TRDJ3; TRDD3 aligns across 8 bases. Germline V gives CDR1 GEAIGNYY, CDR2 EKD. The CDR3 runs to 22 residues. The CDR3, as DNA: TGTGCCTGTGGCACCGGATGGCTGGTGGGGGATTCGAGCTCCTGGGACACCCGACAGATGTTTTTC. Translation: CACGTGWLVGDSSSWDTRQMFF.

This clone has more than one count but fewer than ten. The junction differs from germline at one of its ends, possibly a read error. The CDR3 sequence: CAYDNTGGYASSWDARQMFF. The CDR3, as DNA: TGTGCCTATGACAATACTGGGGGATACGCCAGCTCCTGGGACGCCCGACAGATGTTTTTC. The gene calls are TRDV2 and TRDJ3; 13 nucleotides align to TRDD3. CDR1 and CDR2 from the germline V gene are GEAIGNYY and EKD. There are 20 residues in the CDR3.

This clone has only a few counts. TCRdb lists the protein of a much larger clone for this DNA, which differs at residue 4, so this is likely a read error; the protein given here is translated from the DNA itself. V is TRDV2 and J is TRDJ2; tentative D call: TRDD3 (6 bases). The CDR3 contains 16 residues. CDR1 is GEAIGNYY and CDR2 is EKD in the germline V gene. The CDR3 spells CACGTVGIDLTAQLFF. The CDR3 DNA is TGTGCCTGTGGCACCGTAGGGATAGATTTGACAGCACAACTCTTCTTT.

As to this clone: A read error likely explains why the TCRdb protein, taken from a much larger clone, differs from this DNA's translation at residue 4; the protein shown is translated from the DNA. The chain has TRDV2 and TRDJ3; TRDD3 matches 7 bases. Germline CDR1 and CDR2: GEAIGNYY and EKD. The V and J ends lost 5 bases and 0 bases, in that order; junction bases with no gene match: 6. There are 17 residues in the CDR3. The CDR3 is CACVSWGSSWDTRQMFF. CDR3 bases: TGTGCCTGTGTCTCTTGGGGGAGCTCCTGGGACACCCGACAGATGTTTTTC.

Note on this clone: A much larger clone lies a single base off, so this may be a read error. The V and J genes are TRDV2 and TRDJ3; 11 bases match TRDD3. CDR1 is GEAIGNYY and CDR2 is EKD in the germline V gene. The CDR3 is 20 amino acids. V shed 0 bases, J shed 2 bases, and the junction held 8 bases outside the gene matches. The CDR3 reads CACDTAGGYPFPWDTRQMFF. CDR3 sequence (DNA): TGTGCCTGTGACACCGCTGGGGGATACCCTTTCCCCTGGGACACCCGACAGATGTTTTTC.

Of note for this clone: A much larger clone differs by one base, so this may be a read error. Within the sample, other DNA sequences also encode this same CDR3. The rearrangement uses TRDV2 and TRDJ3; 12 nucleotides line up with TRDD3. This CDR3 has 21 amino acids. Germline V gene lookup returns CDR1 GEAIGNYY and CDR2 EKD. The CDR3 here is CACDTAAGGYESSWDTRQMFF. The CDR3 DNA follows: TGTGCCTGTGACACGGCGGCTGGGGGATACGAGAGCTCCTGGGACACTCGACAGATGTTTTTC.

V and J are TRDV2 and TRDJ1; 13 bases align to TRDD3. Germline CDR1 and CDR2: GEAIGNYY and EKD. V lost 0 bases, J lost 11 bases, and 5 bases stayed unmatched. The CDR3 spans 14 residues. In DNA, the CDR3 is TGTGCCTGTGACACCTTACTGGGGGATACGAGGCTCATCTTT. Its protein is CACDTLLGDTRLIF.